The rows below give T cell receptor beta chains drawn from one sample of a study of regulatory T cells in long-lasting Graves disease. TCRdb passed the multiplex PCR reads through MiXCR, listing each CDR3 protein once. Of fewer than 650,000 distinct CDR3 sequences listed, under 20% are singletons. This sample was shared with a second study, whose subject was T cells in Graves' hyperthyroidism and ophthalmopathy.

Specimen: peripheral blood mononuclear cells (PBMCs), collected at new diagnosis, from a patient treated with antithyroid drugs. Every receptor here comes from a woman in her 30s with Graves disease. Each CDR3 is given with its conserved first and last residue. Fields, in order: J gene, V gene, D gene, clone size, CDR3 DNA, CDR3 protein. D genes are given only for firm matches. Size is omitted from some rows. Given values are once, few, many or a class for expanded clones.

TRBJ1-2,TRBV5-1,-,-,TGCGCCAGCAGCCCGAACCTAGACACGGGCTACACCTTC,CASSPNLDTGYTF
TRBJ2-7,TRBV4-1,-,-,TGCGCCAGCAGCCAAGAACCTCTAGCATACGAGCAGTACTTC,CASSQEPLAYEQYF
TRBJ1-5,TRBV9,-,once,TGTGCCAGCAGCGTAGCGGGGGGGTTAAATCAGCCCCAGCATTTT,CASSVAGGLNQPQHF
TRBJ2-7,TRBV20-1,-,-,TGCAGTGCTAGTGACAGCTCCTACGAGCAGTACTTC,CSASDSSYEQYF
TRBJ2-7,TRBV18,TRBD2,few,TGTGCCAGCTCACCACGATCCAGGACTAGCGGGAGTTCTTACGAGCAGTACTTC,CASSPRSRTSGSSYEQYF
TRBJ2-7,TRBV6-2/TRBV6-3,-,-,TGTGCCCCCAGGTGGCTGGGGGCCTTATACGAGCAGTACTTC,CAPRWLGALYEQYF
TRBJ2-1,TRBV3-1,TRBD2,-,TGTGCCAGCAGCCGAAACCCCGGGAGGGCAGTGAATGAGCAGTTCTTC,CASSRNPGRAVNEQFF
TRBJ2-1,TRBV28,TRBD2,many,TGTGCCAGCATAGTGGGAGGGCCCGGCGCAAATGAGCAGTTCTTC,CASIVGGPGANEQFF
TRBJ1-5,TRBV2,TRBD1,many,TGTGCCAGCAGGGATACAGGGGTCCGGAATCAGCCCCAGCATTTT,CASRDTGVRNQPQHF
TRBJ1-5,TRBV4-1,TRBD1,-,TGCGCCAGCAGCCAAGCCGGGACAGGGTTCAATCAACCCCAGCATTTT,CASSQAGTGFNQPQHF
TRBJ2-7,TRBV28,TRBD1,many,TGTGCCAGCAGATCCTGGGACAGAAGGCACGAGCAGTACTTC,CASRSWDRRHEQYF
TRBJ1-4,TRBV7-9,-,few,TGTGCCAGCAGCTCCCGGAAACCCTTAGTTGGAACTAATGAAAAACTGTTTTTT,CASSSRKPLVGTNEKLFF
TRBJ1-4,TRBV3-1,-,-,TGTGCCAGCAGTCGTCTCAGACCTAATGAAAAACTGTTTTTT,CASSRLRPNEKLFF
TRBJ2-7,TRBV28,TRBD2,many,TGTGCCAGCAGTTTTGGACTAGGAATCCACGAGCAGTACTTC,CASSFGLGIHEQYF
TRBJ2-7,TRBV10-1,TRBD1,few,TGCGCCAGCGGGGACAGGGAAGGCAACGAGCAGTACTTC,CASGDREGNEQYF
TRBJ2-1,TRBV7-2,-,many,TGTGCCAGCAGCTTAGCGGACCCGCTCGGGGGAGGGCAGTTCTTC,CASSLADPLGGGQFF
TRBJ2-3,TRBV6-1,-,-,TGTGCCAGCAGTGAAGGTTTGATGGGCTTCACAGATACGCAGTATTTT,CASSEGLMGFTDTQYF
TRBJ1-5,TRBV5-1,-,-,TGCGCCAGCAGCTTGTCCAGTCATGGACCCCAGCATTTT,CASSLSSHGPQHF
TRBJ1-4,TRBV20-1,-,few,TGCAGTGCTAGAACGCAGACAAATGAAAAACTGTTTTTT,CSARTQTNEKLFF
TRBJ2-5,TRBV12-3/TRBV12-4,-,many,TGTGCCAGCAGTTTGATCCCAGGGGGGGACTTTTCCGAGACCCAGTACTTC,CASSLIPGGDFSETQYF
TRBJ1-1,TRBV30,TRBD1,few,TGTGCCTGGAGCACAGGGGTGGTTAACACTGAAGCTTTCTTT,CAWSTGVVNTEAFF
TRBJ2-7,TRBV28,-,many,TGTGCCAGCAGTACAGGGGGTAGCGGGTCCTACGAGCAGTACTTC,CASSTGGSGSYEQYF
TRBJ2-2,TRBV6-9,-,-,TGTGCCAGCAGTTACGAAAAATCGAGGACCGGGGAGCTGTTTTTT,CASSYEKSRTGELFF
TRBJ1-6,TRBV4-1,-,-,TGCGCCAGCAGCCAAGATACGGCCTACGGTTCACCCCTCCACTTT,CASSQDTAYGSPLHF
TRBJ2-2,TRBV18,-,few,TGTGCCAGCTCACCGACCCCGAACACCGGGGAGCTGTTTTTT,CASSPTPNTGELFF
TRBJ2-3,TRBV20-1,TRBD2,many,TGCAGTGCTAGAGATCGGCGGGAGGGCCTCACAGATACGCAGTATTTT,CSARDRREGLTDTQYF
TRBJ2-1,TRBV12-3/TRBV12-4,TRBD1,-,TGTGCCAGCAGTGGCGGGACAGGGGCTTACAATGGGCAGTTCTTC,CASSGGTGAYNGQFF
TRBJ1-1,TRBV3-1,-,-,TGTGCCAGCAGCAAAGGGACTACACTTGCAGCTTTCTTT,CASSKGTTLAAFF
TRBJ1-4,TRBV6-1,-,-,TGTGCCAGCAGCATACAGGGCAAACGGAATGAAAAACTGTTTTTT,CASSIQGKRNEKLFF
TRBJ2-5,TRBV27,-,few,TGTGCCAGCAGTTTATATGGGGTTGAGACCCAGTACTTC,CASSLYGVETQYF
TRBJ2-5,TRBV2,TRBD2,many,TGTGCCAGCAACGCGAATCTAGCGGGACCGGGGGGGGCCCAGTACTTC,CASNANLAGPGGAQYF
TRBJ2-5,TRBV5-1,-,-,TGCGCCAGCAGCTTGGTTCCGGGGGCGCTGGAGACCCAGTACTTC,CASSLVPGALETQYF
TRBJ2-1,TRBV29-1,TRBD2,many,TGCAGCGCCTCCGGGACTAGCTTCACGCAGTTCTTC,CSASGTSFTQFF
TRBJ1-5,TRBV18,TRBD1,many,TGTGCCAGCTCACCGACAGGGTCTGAGCCCCAGCATTTT,CASSPTGSEPQHF
TRBJ2-5,TRBV18,-,few,TGTGCCAGCTCGCCAGACCTATCGGGAGAGACCCAGTACTTC,CASSPDLSGETQYF
TRBJ1-2,TRBV19,TRBD1,-,TGTGCCAGTACCACCATTGGGCAAGGGACAGGGACTAACTATGGCTACACCTTC,CASTTIGQGTGTNYGYTF